This T cell receptor (beta chain) was found in a study of T cell repertoires in cytomegalovirus infection. Across the whole study: TCR beta signatures that were public indicated CMV infection and matching HLA type.

With respect to this clonotype: Its target is not known.

TCRdb re-derived calls from the reads in MiXCR, one entry per CDR3 protein. The sample has more than 350,000 distinct CDR3 sequences, 31% seen once. Broader study findings: Cumulated frequencies of public TCR beta families served to identify carriers of CMV plus the relevant HLA. The study found HLA-C-restricted CMV-specific TCR beta clonotypes dominating the ex vivo response.

There are 14 residues in the CDR3. Germline V gene lookup returns CDR1 MGHDK and CDR2 SYGVNS. V lost 4 bases, J lost 0 bases, and 10 bases lay in between. This chain uses TRBV25-1 with TRBJ2-7; D gene uncertain. The sequencing input was PBMCs. This TCR was recovered from a human donor in good health (CMV status not recorded). Some clones in this sample may be carry-over from other donors' samples. The CDR3 spells CASSARYSSYEQYF. The CDR3 coding sequence is TGTGCCAGCAGTGCCAGATACAGCTCCTACGAGCAGTACTTC.